The rows below give T cell receptor beta chains drawn from one sample of a study of cytomegalovirus exposure and HLA in healthy donors. Libraries were prepared by immunoSEQ multiplex PCR; TCRdb keeps only in-frame clonotypes and omits some of them. The data hold approximately 60,000 clones, with over 90% observed a single time. The sequencing sample was made of PBMCs. Receptor source: a woman aged 18 to 35 in good health and CMV-seropositive. Both conserved end residues are part of each CDR3. Each record gives: J gene, V gene, CDR3 protein.

TRBJ2-6 | TRBV29-1 | CSVAGTPADGSGANVLTF
TRBJ1-1 | TRBV2 | CASTESALEAFF
TRBJ1-2 | TRBV6-5 | CASSFDRADGYTF
TRBJ1-6 | TRBV30 | CAWTLGGQGSPLHF
TRBJ2-1 | TRBV2 | CASSDGGRYNEQFF
TRBJ2-1 | TRBV5-1 | CASSRDSSSYNEQFF
TRBJ1-2 | TRBV5-1 | CASSLGGQNYGYTF
TRBJ1-1 | TRBV7-2 | CASSFPPPGRTEAFF
TRBJ1-2 | TRBV6-5 | CASSRQGSNGYTF
TRBJ1-1 | TRBV6-6 | CASSYSAGEAFF
TRBJ2-1 | TRBV4-1 | CASRRGQDEYNEQFF
TRBJ1-1 | TRBV19 | CASSSTGSTEAFF
TRBJ2-1 | TRBV28 | CASSRTGGVEQFF
TRBJ2-7 | TRBV6-6 | CASESGRDYEQYF
TRBJ2-7 | TRBV10-3 | CAISENMGHFYEQYF
TRBJ2-1 | TRBV7-7 | CASSLDPGLDEQFF
TRBJ2-7 | TRBV28 | CASSFTPGGRVNYEQYF